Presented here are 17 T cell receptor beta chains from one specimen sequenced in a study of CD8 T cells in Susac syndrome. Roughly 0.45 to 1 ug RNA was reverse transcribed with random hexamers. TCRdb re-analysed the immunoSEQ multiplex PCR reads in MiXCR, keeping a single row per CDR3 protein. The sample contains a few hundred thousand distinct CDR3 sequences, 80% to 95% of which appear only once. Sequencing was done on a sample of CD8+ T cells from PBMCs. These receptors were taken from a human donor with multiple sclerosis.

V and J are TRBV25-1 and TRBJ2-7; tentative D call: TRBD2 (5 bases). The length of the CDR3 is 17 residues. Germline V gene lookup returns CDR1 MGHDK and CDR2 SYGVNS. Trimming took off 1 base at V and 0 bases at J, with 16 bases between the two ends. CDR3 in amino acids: CASSESDRGAHSYEQYF. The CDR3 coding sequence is TGTGCCAGCAGTGAATCGGATCGGGGTGCCCACTCCTACGAGCAGTACTTC.

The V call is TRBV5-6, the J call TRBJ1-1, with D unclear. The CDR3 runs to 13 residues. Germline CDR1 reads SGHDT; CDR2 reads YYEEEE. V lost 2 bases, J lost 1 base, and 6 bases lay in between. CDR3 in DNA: TGTGCCAGCAGCTTAACACAGAACACTGAAGCTTTCTTT. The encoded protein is CASSLTQNTEAFF.

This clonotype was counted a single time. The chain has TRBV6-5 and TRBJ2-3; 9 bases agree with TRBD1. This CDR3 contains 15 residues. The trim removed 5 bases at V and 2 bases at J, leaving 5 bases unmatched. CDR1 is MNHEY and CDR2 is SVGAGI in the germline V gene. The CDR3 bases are TGTGCCAGCAGTACGACAGGGGGAGTCACAGATACGCAGTATTTT. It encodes CASSTTGGVTDTQYF.

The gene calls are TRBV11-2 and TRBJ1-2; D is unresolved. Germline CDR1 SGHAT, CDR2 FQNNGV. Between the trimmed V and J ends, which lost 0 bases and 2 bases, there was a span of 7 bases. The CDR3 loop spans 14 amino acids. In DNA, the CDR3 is TGTGCCAGCAGCTTAGAGGGCACCAACTATGGCTACACCTTC. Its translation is CASSLEGTNYGYTF.

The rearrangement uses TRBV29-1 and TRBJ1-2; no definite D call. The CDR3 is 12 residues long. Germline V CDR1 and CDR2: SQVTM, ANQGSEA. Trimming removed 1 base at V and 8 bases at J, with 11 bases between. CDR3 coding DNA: TGCAGCGTTGAAGCGGCAGGCTACGGCTACACCTTC. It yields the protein CSVEAAGYGYTF.

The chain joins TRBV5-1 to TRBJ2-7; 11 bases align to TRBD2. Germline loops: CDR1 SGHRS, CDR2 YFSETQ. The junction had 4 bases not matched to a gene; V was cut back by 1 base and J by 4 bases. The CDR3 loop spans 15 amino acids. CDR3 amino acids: CASSLTSGSIYEQYF. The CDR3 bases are TGCGCCAGCAGCTTGACTAGCGGGAGTATATACGAGCAGTACTTC.

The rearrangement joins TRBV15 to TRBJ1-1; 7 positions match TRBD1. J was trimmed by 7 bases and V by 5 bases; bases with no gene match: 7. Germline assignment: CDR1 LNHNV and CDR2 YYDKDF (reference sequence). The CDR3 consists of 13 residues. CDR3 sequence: CATSRTGTVEAFF. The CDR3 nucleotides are TGTGCCACCAGCCGTACCGGGACAGTTGAAGCTTTCTTT. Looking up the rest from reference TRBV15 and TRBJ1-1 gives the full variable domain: DAMVIQNPRYQVTQFGKPVTLSCSQTLNHNVMYWYQQKSSQAPKLLFHYYDKDFNNEADTPDNFQSRRPNTSFCFLDIRSPGLGDTAMYLCATSRTGTVEAFFGQGTRLTVV.

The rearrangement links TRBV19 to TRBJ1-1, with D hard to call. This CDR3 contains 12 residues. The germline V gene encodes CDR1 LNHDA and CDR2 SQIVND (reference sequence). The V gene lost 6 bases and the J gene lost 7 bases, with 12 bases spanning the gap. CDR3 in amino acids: CASRNRPDEAFF. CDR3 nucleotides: TGTGCCAGTAGAAACCGGCCGGATGAAGCTTTCTTT.

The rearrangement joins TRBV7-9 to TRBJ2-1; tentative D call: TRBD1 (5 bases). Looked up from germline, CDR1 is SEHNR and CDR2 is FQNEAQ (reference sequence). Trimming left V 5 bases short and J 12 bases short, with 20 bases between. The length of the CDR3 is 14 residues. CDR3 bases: TGTGCCAGCAGCCCCCCGCATAGGGGTTGGAGGCAGTTCTTC. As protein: CASSPPHRGWRQFF.

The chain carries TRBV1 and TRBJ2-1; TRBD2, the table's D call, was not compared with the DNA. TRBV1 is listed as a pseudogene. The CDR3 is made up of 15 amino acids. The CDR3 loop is CTSSQGERPFNEQFF. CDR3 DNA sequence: TGCACCAGCAGCCAAGGGGAGCGGCCATTCAATGAGCAGTTCTTC.

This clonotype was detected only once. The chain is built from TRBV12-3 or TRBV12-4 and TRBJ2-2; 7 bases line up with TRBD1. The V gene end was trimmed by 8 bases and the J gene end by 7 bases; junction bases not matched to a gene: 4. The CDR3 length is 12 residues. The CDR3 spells CASEGAGGELFF. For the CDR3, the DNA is TGTGCCAGCGAGGGGGCTGGCGGGGAGCTGTTTTTT.

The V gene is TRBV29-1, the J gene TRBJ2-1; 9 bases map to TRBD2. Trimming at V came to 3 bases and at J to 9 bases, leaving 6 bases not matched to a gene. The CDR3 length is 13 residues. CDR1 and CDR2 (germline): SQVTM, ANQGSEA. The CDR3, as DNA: TGCAGCGTTGAGGAGCGGGAGGCGAGTGAGCAGTTCTTC. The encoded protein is CSVEEREASEQFF.

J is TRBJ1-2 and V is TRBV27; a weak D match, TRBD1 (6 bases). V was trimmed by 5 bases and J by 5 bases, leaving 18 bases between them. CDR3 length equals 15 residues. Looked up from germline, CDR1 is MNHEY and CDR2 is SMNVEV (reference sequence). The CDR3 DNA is TGTGCCAGCAGTGGGGGCTCGGGTATCCCTTATGGCTACACCTTC. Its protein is CASSGGSGIPYGYTF.

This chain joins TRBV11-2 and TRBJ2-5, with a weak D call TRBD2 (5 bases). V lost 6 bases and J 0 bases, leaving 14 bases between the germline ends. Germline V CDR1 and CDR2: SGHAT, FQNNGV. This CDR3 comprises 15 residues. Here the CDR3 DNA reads TGTGCCAGCAGTTTTCTCCTGGACTACCAAGAGACCCAGTACTTC. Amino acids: CASSFLLDYQETQYF.

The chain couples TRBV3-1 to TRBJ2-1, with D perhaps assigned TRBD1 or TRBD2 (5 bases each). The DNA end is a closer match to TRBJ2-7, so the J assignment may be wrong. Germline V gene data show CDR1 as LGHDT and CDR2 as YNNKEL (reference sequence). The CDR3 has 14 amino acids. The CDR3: CASSLTGTSYEQYF. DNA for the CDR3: TGTGCCAGCAGTCTTACCGGGACCTCCTACGAGCAGTACTTC.

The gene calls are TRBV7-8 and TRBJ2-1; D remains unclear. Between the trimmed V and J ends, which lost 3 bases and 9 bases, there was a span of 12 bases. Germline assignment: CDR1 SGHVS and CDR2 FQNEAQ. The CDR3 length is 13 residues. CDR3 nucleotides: TGTGCCAGCAGCTTCTCCCTGGGTAGTGAGCAGTTCTTC. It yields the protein CASSFSLGSEQFF.

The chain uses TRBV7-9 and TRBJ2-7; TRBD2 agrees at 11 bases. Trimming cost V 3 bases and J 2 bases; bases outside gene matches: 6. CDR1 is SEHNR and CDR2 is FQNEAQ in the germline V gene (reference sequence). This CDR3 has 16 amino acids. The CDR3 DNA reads TGTGCCAGCAGCTTCCTCGGGACTAGCGGAACCTACGAGCAGTACTTC. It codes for CASSFLGTSGTYEQYF.